The T cell receptor (beta chain) described here comes from a study of blood T cell repertoires in COVID-19. Everyone who took part was roughly 18 to 89 years old, and they came from about two dozen US areas. V lost 1 base to trimming and J lost 6 bases, with 10 bases between them. CDR3 length equals 15 residues. Germline CDR1 SGHDN, CDR2 FVKESK. Produced via immunoSEQ multiplex PCR; TCRdb's table is partial and in-frame only. The profile covers 200,000 to 250,000 clones, with just over 85% appearing a single time and about 1.7% taken by the ten largest. Sample: PBMCs or T cells enriched from blood (not recorded which). The sequence was obtained from a man in his forties who had recovered from COVID-19. The rearrangement uses TRBV14 and TRBJ1-6; D unresolved. The CDR3 DNA reads as TGTGCCAGCAGCCAAGGCAAGAGCTTTAATTCACCCCTCCACTTT. Translation gives CASSQGKSFNSPLHF.